This T cell receptor beta chain was found in a study of somatic mutations in cytotoxic T cells in rheumatoid arthritis (dated by TCRdb to about 2017). In terms of the full investigation: Patient peripheral blood (approximately 30 ml EDTA) was drawn right after diagnosis and before any treatment started. Patients and controls did not essentially differ in median age, which was nearly identical between the groups. A total of 55 to 75 rheumatoid arthritis patients and 15 to 25 healthy controls underwent TCRB deep sequencing. Some V beta antibody-stained T-cell populations were flow-sorted on a FACSAria II or Sony SH800 at nearly 100% purity, and sorted V beta1+ cells also underwent TCRB sequencing. To characterize clonality, the study used TCRB deep sequencing while asking whether somatic mutations are carried by expanded CD8+ T-cell clones in newly diagnosed, untreated rheumatoid arthritis. Overall results and qualifications from the work: Several identical CD8+ TCRB sequences were found in both blood and synovial fluid, and in about an eighth of the 65 patients the largest CD8+ clone exceeded 20% of CD8+ cells. Healthy controls showed no age-related increase in CD8+ clonality, whereas patients did (Spearman r ≈ 0.49). The expanded CD8+ clones had unknown antigen targets, and not appearing in virus-specific databases did not rule out that they were virus-specific. The slight underrepresentation of TRBV07 in patients was not corrected for multiple comparisons. CD8+ T-cell clonality did not differ significantly between rheumatoid arthritis patients and age-matched healthy controls.

A note on this clone: What antigen it recognizes has not been identified. No base quality information exists; no much larger clone differs at one position.

CD4+ and CD8+ cells were isolated by positive magnetic bead selection on an AutoMACS, and purity was checked by flow cytometry. After a first flow cytometry screen using a TCR V beta antibody panel, clonal expansions were characterized through TCRB deep sequencing of sorted CD8+ fractions. Peripheral blood mononuclear cells were isolated by Ficoll-Paque PLUS density gradient separation. Nucleospin Tissue or Tissue XS kits were used to extract DNA from CD4-enriched, CD8-enriched or PBMC samples, and a Qubit 2.0 fluorometer was used for quantification. TCRB CDR3 sequencing used the immunoSEQ assay on genomic DNA. The paper's data handling went like this. Published virus-specific TCRB sequences were compared with patient CD8+ clones larger than 1%, and only a few matches were found. The analyses included only productive TCRB rearrangements. A clone was defined by a unique TCRB CDR3 sequence, and clonality was computed as a productive clonality index based on Shannon entropy. Repertoire overlap for a pair of samples was computed from each clone's template counts relative to total templates per sample. V-gene usage measured by flow cytometry correlated with TCRB sequencing V-gene usage, with a Spearman r of roughly 0.67. TCRdb took over this immuneACCESS table, retaining in-frame rearrangements with V and J assigned. Such tables are incomplete; in checked studies, under half of the missing clones stem from an unresolved V gene, and the remainder is unexplained. V and J calls and clone size are as listed in that table; D and trimming were resolved from the DNA. The sample table records more than 13,000 clones; 65% to 80% of these occur just once. The ten largest account for under 11% of the sample.

Including cysteine and phenylalanine, the CDR3 has 14 amino acids. The entry retains the CDR3 DNA only, 42 bases that are in frame from base 1. Cut back by 1 base and 0 bases, the V and J ends lie 4 bases apart. Via the germline V gene, CDR1 is SGHVS and CDR2 FQNEAQ. This sequence was found in an adult with rheumatoid arthritis. The sample was CD8+ T cells sorted from blood. The sequence is built from TRBV7-8 and TRBJ2-1; the D gene cannot be resolved reliably. CDR3 region: CASSLESSYNEQFF. At the DNA level, the sequence is TGTGCCAGCAGCTTAGAGAGCTCCTACAATGAGCAGTTCTTC.